The 30 T cell receptor beta chains below come from one sample, sequenced in a study of fetal regulatory T cell absence and autoimmunity. Method: immunoSEQ multiplex PCR; TCRdb's copy keeps in-frame clones and lacks some. The sample gives about 95,000 clones, roughly 70% of which show up once; 1.5% to 2% is in the top ten. The sample consisted of pancreas tissue. The receptor source for this set is a male donor with IPEX syndrome.

The genes are TRBV18 and TRBJ2-2; no clear D gene. The CDR3 length is 14 residues. Germline CDR1 reads KGHSH; CDR2 reads LQKENI. Deletions cut 1 base from V and 0 bases from J, with 3 bases between. The CDR3: CASSPQANTGELFF. The DNA of the CDR3 is TGTGCCAGCTCACCACAGGCGAACACCGGGGAGCTGTTTTTT. Together with reference TRBV18 and TRBJ2-2, the CDR3 gives the full variable domain: NAGVMQNPRHLVRRRGQEARLRCSPMKGHSHVYWYRQLPEEGLKFMVYLQKENIIDESGMPKERFSAEFPKEGPSILRIQQVVRGDSAAYFCASSPQANTGELFFGEGSRLTVL.

The chain uses TRBV30 and TRBJ1-6, with D perhaps matching TRBD1 (6 bases). The V end lost 2 bases, the J end lost 1 base, and 9 bases lay between the germline ends. The CDR3 covers 15 residues. Germline V CDR1 and CDR2: GTSNPN, SVGIG (reference sequence). The CDR3 sequence is CAWSRRGSYNSPLHF. In DNA, the CDR3 is TGTGCCTGGAGTAGGAGGGGGTCCTATAATTCACCCCTCCACTTT.

This chain connects TRBV10-3 to TRBJ2-5, with 14 bases lining up with TRBD2. The CDR3 loop spans 19 amino acids. Losses at the gene ends were 3 bases for V and 2 bases for J; bases not matched to a gene: 11. Germline CDR1 reads ENHRY; CDR2 reads SYGVKD. The CDR3 reads CAISEGGTSGSLPQETQYF. The CDR3 DNA reads as TGTGCCATCAGTGAAGGGGGGACTAGCGGGAGCCTCCCTCAAGAGACCCAGTACTTC.

This chain uses TRBV2 with TRBJ1-1, with a possible D match to TRBD1 (5 bases). Germline CDR1 reads SNHLY; CDR2 reads FYNNEI. This CDR3 is 16 amino acids long. V was trimmed by 0 bases and J by 2 bases, leaving 13 bases between them. CDR3 in DNA: TGTGCCAGCAGTGAAGCGCTTCACAGGCAAAACACTGAAGCTTTCTTT. It codes for CASSEALHRQNTEAFF.

In its sample, this clone was seen many times. This sequence joins TRBV29-1 and TRBJ1-1; no firm D call. Germline V gene lookup returns CDR1 SQVTM and CDR2 ANQGSEA. The germline V and J ends were trimmed by 1 base and 0 bases, with 6 bases remaining between them. This CDR3 comprises 13 residues. The CDR3 loop is CSVEGRLNTEAFF. For the CDR3, the DNA is TGCAGCGTTGAAGGCAGGTTGAACACTGAAGCTTTCTTT.

The chain is built from TRBV7-6 and TRBJ1-4; 7 nucleotides agree with TRBD1. The J segment lost 8 bases and the V segment lost 8 bases, leaving 14 bases of the junction unmatched. CDR1 is SGHVS and CDR2 is FNYEAQ in the germline V gene. The CDR3 contains 15 residues. CDR3 sequence reads: CASGETGELREKLFF. Here the CDR3 DNA reads TGTGCCAGCGGGGAAACAGGGGAATTGCGGGAAAAACTGTTTTTT.

This chain links TRBV5-1 with TRBJ2-2, with 9 nucleotides matching TRBD2. The V segment lost 0 bases and the J segment 5 bases; nucleotides outside the gene matches: 5. The germline V gene has CDR1 SGHRS and CDR2 YFSETQ. The CDR3 loop spans 16 amino acids. The CDR3 sequence: CASSLETSGLTGELFF. The CDR3 DNA sequence: TGCGCCAGCAGCTTGGAAACTAGCGGGTTGACCGGGGAGCTGTTTTTT.

The chain recombines TRBV10-3 with TRBJ2-3; D is ambiguous. This CDR3 region has 15 residues. From germline, CDR1 is ENHRY and CDR2 SYGVKD. V dropped 5 bases and J dropped 1 base, with 13 bases sitting between them. The CDR3 DNA sequence: TGTGCCATCAGTTGGGTGCAGGCGGGCACAGATACGCAGTATTTT. The encoded protein is CAISWVQAGTDTQYF.

The rearrangement joins TRBV12-1 to TRBJ2-3; the table assigns TRBD2, which was not confirmed against the DNA. TRBV12-1 corresponds to a pseudogene. This CDR3 comprises 16 residues. The CDR3 coding sequence is TGTGCCAGCAGCTTTGCGCGGGCTAGCGGCACAGATACGCAGTATTTT. As protein: CASSFARASGTDTQYF.

This clone has a handful of counts. The chain combines TRBV15 with TRBJ2-1, with D hard to call. The CDR3 is 13 amino acids. Germline CDR1 is LNHNV and CDR2 is YYDKDF (reference sequence). V dropped 0 bases and J dropped 12 bases, with 12 bases sitting between them. The CDR3 coding sequence is TGTGCCACCAGCAGAGATGCGATAGGACGGCAGTTCTTC. This gives the protein CATSRDAIGRQFF.

This clone is judged medium-sized (0.01 to 0.1%). The rearrangement uses TRBV4-2 and TRBJ1-2, with TRBD1 identical over 10 bases. The V gene end was trimmed by 3 bases and the J gene end by 8 bases; junction bases not matched to a gene: 0. The germline V gene has CDR1 LGHNA and CDR2 YNFKEQ. CDR3 length: 12 residues. The DNA for the CDR3 is TGTGCCAGCAGCCAGACAGGGGGCGGCTACACCTTC. Protein: CASSQTGGGYTF.

J is TRBJ2-3 and V is TRBV6-9; 8 positions match TRBD1. The CDR3 is made up of 18 amino acids. CDR1 and CDR2 (germline): MNHGY, SVAAGI. After removal of 11 bases from V and 3 bases from J, the junction contained 22 bases not matched to a gene. DNA of the CDR3: TGTGCCGGCCCTGGTACCGACCTTGACAGGGGAGTGACAGATACGCAGTATTTT. Translating it yields CAGPGTDLDRGVTDTQYF.

The CDR3 bases are TGCGCCAGCAGCCATAGGACAGGGACAGATACGCAGTATTTT. Protein sequence: CASSHRTGTDTQYF. The chain employs TRBV4-3 and TRBJ2-3, with TRBD1 identical over 8 bases. The V gene's germline CDR1 is LGHNA and CDR2 YSLEER. Trimming removed 3 bases from V and 3 bases from J; junction bases left unmatched: 2. The CDR3 is 14 residues long.

CDR3 sequence (DNA): TGTGCCAGCAGCTTGGCGAGCGGGGGGCCTCTGTTCTTC. This codes for CASSLASGGPLFF. The gene calls are TRBV5-6 and TRBJ2-1; 9 bases fit TRBD2. The ends lost 0 bases at V and 15 bases at J; junction bases unmatched: 7. This CDR3 region has 13 residues. Germline lookup yields CDR1 SGHDT and CDR2 YYEEEE.

The chain employs TRBV6-1 and TRBJ1-2; D not certain. Germline V gene data show CDR1 as MNHNS and CDR2 as SASEGT. The CDR3 totals 14 residues. With 1 base removed from V and 4 bases from J, the gap between germline ends came to 10 bases. The CDR3 DNA follows: TGTGCCAGCAGTGAAGACGGGCCAGGCTATGGCTACACCTTC. Translating it yields CASSEDGPGYGYTF.

V and J are TRBV13 and TRBJ1-2; the D is unclear. CDR3 length: 14 amino acids. V lost 2 bases and J lost 4, with 11 bases in between. CDR1 is PRHDT, CDR2 FYEKMQ, per germline (reference sequence). CDR3 sequence reads: CASSLQYGVYGYTF. The CDR3 bases are TGTGCCAGCAGCTTACAGTACGGGGTCTATGGCTACACCTTC.

The V call is TRBV7-2, the J call TRBJ2-2, with 8 bases fitting TRBD2. This CDR3 is 13 amino acids long. Per the germline V gene, CDR1 is SGHTA and CDR2 is FQGNSA. Written as DNA, the CDR3 is TGTGCTGCGGGGGGCCGGAACACCGGGGAGCTGTTTTTT. As protein: CAAGGRNTGELFF.

This chain links TRBV4-1 with TRBJ2-1; D unresolved. In germline, CDR1 is MGHRA, CDR2 YSYEKL. The CDR3 has 17 amino acids. The V and J ends lost 0 bases and 0 bases respectively, with 12 bases between them. CDR3 residues: CASSQDPGRSSYNEQFF. The CDR3, as DNA: TGCGCCAGCAGCCAAGACCCCGGAAGGTCCTCCTACAATGAGCAGTTCTTC.

The chain has TRBV4-1 and TRBJ1-2; D gene ambiguous. V was pared by 1 base and J by 6 bases, with 6 bases between. In germline, CDR1 is MGHRA, CDR2 YSYEKL. This CDR3 contains 12 residues. The CDR3 sequence is CASSQGQDGYTF. The CDR3 DNA sequence: TGCGCCAGCAGCCAAGGGCAGGATGGCTACACCTTC.

Remarks on this clone: The same CDR3 is also encoded by other DNA sequences in this sample. V and J are TRBV7-9 and TRBJ1-5; D ambiguous. Germline V gene sequence: CDR1 SEHNR, CDR2 FQNEAQ (reference sequence). This CDR3 contains 14 residues. Trimming removed 0 bases at V and 2 bases at J, with 5 bases between. CDR3 nucleotides: TGTGCCAGCAGCTTAGCCGGGGGCAATCAGCCCCAGCATTTT. Amino acid sequence: CASSLAGGNQPQHF.

The chain is built from TRBV29-1 and TRBJ2-7; D ambiguous. Germline V gives CDR1 SQVTM, CDR2 ANQGSEA. The CDR3 loop spans 12 amino acids. Trimming removed 6 bases at V and 2 bases at J, with 11 bases between. CDR3 in DNA: TGCAGCGTCGTAAGCAGTACCTACGAGCAGTACTTC. Residues: CSVVSSTYEQYF.

The CDR3 loop is CASSLGPPATFLYEQYF. CDR3 in DNA: TGTGCCAGCAGCTTAGGCCCCCCCGCCACCTTCCTCTACGAGCAGTACTTC. This chain joins TRBV13 and TRBJ2-7; unclear D gene. This CDR3 region has 17 residues. The germline V gene has CDR1 PRHDT and CDR2 FYEKMQ (reference sequence). Trimming took 0 bases from V and 3 from J, leaving 18 bases between them.

V and J are TRBV30 and TRBJ2-7; D is perhaps TRBD1 or TRBD2 (5 bases each). Trimming cost V 0 bases and J 6 bases, with 9 bases left between them. Germline V gene sequence: CDR1 GTSNPN, CDR2 SVGIG (reference sequence). The CDR3 contains 12 residues. The CDR3 nucleotides are TGTGCCTGGAGTGTAGAGGGGTTCGAGCAGTACTTC. Protein product: CAWSVEGFEQYF.

This clone was detected only once. The gene calls are TRBV4-1 and TRBJ2-7; 8 bases line up with TRBD2. Germline CDR1 and CDR2: MGHRA and YSYEKL. The ends lost 0 bases at V and 3 bases at J; junction bases unmatched: 7. The CDR3 runs to 16 residues. CDR3 loop: CASSQDLVTSVYEQYF. The CDR3 region has the DNA TGCGCCAGCAGCCAAGATCTTGTGACTAGCGTCTACGAGCAGTACTTC.

The genes are TRBV6-1 and TRBJ2-7, with D uncertain. Germline V gene lookup returns CDR1 MNHNS and CDR2 SASEGT. V was trimmed by 5 bases and J by 4 bases, leaving 12 bases between them. CDR3 length: 13 amino acids. The CDR3 coding sequence is TGTGCCAGCAGTCCTACCCATCGGTACGAGCAGTACTTC. Its translation: CASSPTHRYEQYF.

The chain has TRBV5-6 and TRBJ2-7; D unresolved. Germline CDR1 SGHDT, CDR2 YYEEEE. V was clipped by 2 bases and J by 3 bases, with 9 bases between them. The CDR3 runs to 13 residues. The CDR3 is CASSFGRFYEQYF. DNA of the CDR3: TGTGCCAGCAGCTTTGGACGTTTCTACGAGCAGTACTTC.

This clone was recorded only once. V gene TRBV30 combines with J gene TRBJ2-1; 12 bases match TRBD2. CDR1 is GTSNPN, CDR2 SVGIG, per germline (reference sequence). Losses at the gene ends were 2 bases for V and 8 bases for J; bases not matched to a gene: 7. The CDR3 length is 15 residues. The CDR3 DNA follows: TGTGCCTGGAGTCCAGGACTAGCGGGAAGGGATGAGCAGTTCTTC. Protein product: CAWSPGLAGRDEQFF.

The gene calls are TRBV14 and TRBJ1-2; TRBD1 matches at 8 bases. CDR3 length equals 14 residues. The V segment lost 4 bases and the J segment 4 bases; nucleotides outside the gene matches: 5. Per germline, CDR1 SGHDN and CDR2 FVKESK. As DNA, the CDR3 is TGTGCCAGCAGCCCCACACAGGGGGGCTATGGCTACACCTTC. Amino acids: CASSPTQGGYGYTF.

This chain joins TRBV7-8 and TRBJ1-2, with D hard to call. V shed 1 base and J shed 8 bases, with 8 bases lying between them. The CDR3 sequence is 12 residues long. Germline V gives CDR1 SGHVS, CDR2 FQNEAQ. CDR3 residues: CASSLGIKGYTF. The CDR3 DNA follows: TGTGCCAGCAGCTTAGGGATCAAGGGCTACACCTTC.

The CDR3: CASSPLRDTAPGGEAFF. The CDR3 DNA is TGTGCCAGCAGCCCCCTCCGGGACACTGCCCCGGGAGGGGAAGCTTTCTTT. The chain uses TRBV28 and TRBJ1-1; possible D gene TRBD1, 6 bases. This CDR3 region has 17 residues. V was pared by 6 bases and J by 8 bases, with 28 bases between. Germline CDR1 MDHEN, CDR2 SYDVKM.